This entry is about one T cell receptor (beta chain). Its target is unknown. The CDR3 is 14 amino acids. V was pared by 4 bases and J by 0 bases, with 9 bases between. Per germline, CDR1 SQVTM and CDR2 ANQGSEA. Naive CD8 cells lacked CD45RO, underwent positive selection for CCR7 and left out terminally differentiated effector memory CD45RA+ cells. This record belongs to a study of shared clonotypes between healthy human individuals. Notes on the study in general: Only blood underwent sampling, and tissue repertoires likely differ.

Replicate sorted-subset PCRs were loaded with 150 to 200 ng DNA, 31,000 or so T cell genomes. This table comes from immunoSEQ multiplex PCR, and its TCRdb copy is limited to in-frame clones, with some not included. This table has about 800,000 clones, around 96% appearing once. The V and J genes are TRBV29-1 and TRBJ2-2; D is undetermined. Sequenced material: naive CD8+ T cells sorted from blood. This TCR was sampled from a man aged 25 to 45 in good health. CDR3 region: CSVGTDANTGELFF. The CDR3 nucleotides are TGCAGCGTTGGGACGGACGCGAACACCGGGGAGCTGTTTTTT.